These T cell receptor beta chains were read from a single sample in a study of patients and donors after allogeneic stem cell transplantation. A single record per CDR3 protein comes from TCRdb applying MiXCR to the RT-PCR reads. The sample consists of about 960,000 distinct CDR3 sequences, roughly 18% of them appearing once. Material for sequencing was blood, either unsorted or a sorted T cell fraction (not recorded which). The receptors originated from a human donor who was either an allogeneic HSCT recipient or a stem cell or donor lymphocyte infusion donor (not recorded which). It is not recorded whose cells these are; they may come from a transplant donor. The CDR3 runs from the conserved cysteine through the conserved F or W. Each record gives: CDR3 DNA, CDR3 protein, D gene, clone size, J gene, V gene. The D gene is left open where the match is weak. Where a row states a size, it is once, few, many or the class of an expanded clone; other rows omit it.

DNA: TGTGCCAGCAGTTTGCAAGATGGGACTGAAGCTTTCTTT
CDR3: CASSLQDGTEAFF
D: .
size: .
J: TRBJ1-1
V: TRBV27

DNA: TGTGCCAGCAGTTACTCGGGGACAGGGGGCGAGTTTTACTATGGCTACACCTTC
CDR3: CASSYSGTGGEFYYGYTF
D: TRBD1
size: few
J: TRBJ1-2
V: TRBV6-5

DNA: TGTGCCAGCAGCAAGCCATGGACAGGGTACGCCGGGGAGCTGTTTTTT
CDR3: CASSKPWTGYAGELFF
D: TRBD1
size: few
J: TRBJ2-2
V: TRBV5-6

DNA: TGTGCCAGCAGCTTACAACAGGGTACCTACGAGCAGTACTTC
CDR3: CASSLQQGTYEQYF
D: .
size: many
J: TRBJ2-7
V: TRBV27

DNA: TGTGCCAGCAGCTTAGACCCAACTAGCGGGAGGTTTCTGAACAATGAGCAGTTCTTC
CDR3: CASSLDPTSGRFLNNEQFF
D: TRBD2
size: once
J: TRBJ2-1
V: TRBV11-2

DNA: TGTGCCAGCCGGGACTCCCAACGGGGTGAGCAGTTCTTC
CDR3: CASRDSQRGEQFF
D: .
size: .
J: TRBJ2-1
V: TRBV6-2/TRBV6-3

DNA: TGCAGTGCTCCCACTGTGGACAGGGCCGCCTTC
CDR3: CSAPTVDRAAF
D: TRBD1
size: few
J: TRBJ2-7
V: TRBV20-1

DNA: TGCGCCAGCAGCCAAGATTTCCCTAGCGGCACCGTCCCAGATACGCAGTATTTT
CDR3: CASSQDFPSGTVPDTQYF
D: TRBD2
size: many
J: TRBJ2-3
V: TRBV4-1

DNA: TGTGCCAGCAGCACCGGACTAGGTATCGACGAGCAGTACTTC
CDR3: CASSTGLGIDEQYF
D: TRBD2
size: few
J: TRBJ2-7
V: TRBV9

DNA: TGCGCCAGCAGCTTGGACGACCGCACAGATACGCAGTATTTT
CDR3: CASSLDDRTDTQYF
D: .
size: .
J: TRBJ2-3
V: TRBV5-1

DNA: TGCAGCGTTGAAAAGCGTAACTATGGCTACACCTTC
CDR3: CSVEKRNYGYTF
D: .
size: .
J: TRBJ1-2
V: TRBV29-1

DNA: TGTGCCACTCGGACTAGCGGGGGAACGAACTCCTACGAGCAGTACTTC
CDR3: CATRTSGGTNSYEQYF
D: TRBD2
size: .
J: TRBJ2-7
V: TRBV10-3

DNA: TGTGCCAGCAGCTCCTCGACAGGCAATCAGCCCCAGCATTTT
CDR3: CASSSSTGNQPQHF
D: .
size: few
J: TRBJ1-5
V: TRBV5-5

DNA: TGTGCCAGCAGTGGACAGGGGGCATCATCAGCTTTCTTT
CDR3: CASSGQGASSAFF
D: TRBD1
size: .
J: TRBJ1-1
V: TRBV28

DNA: TGCAGTGCTAGTGGGACAGCTGGCGGGGAGCTGTTTTTT
CDR3: CSASGTAGGELFF
D: TRBD1
size: few
J: TRBJ2-2
V: TRBV20-1